This T cell receptor beta chain originates from a study of cytomegalovirus exposure and HLA in healthy donors. The study, taken as a whole, reports: The authors later found most CMV-associated TCR beta chains appeared HLA-restricted.

This PCR relied on a set of 60 Vbeta primers and 13 Jbeta primers. The assay was immunoSEQ multiplex PCR, and TCRdb's table has in-frame clones only and misses some. The profile covers about 170,000 clones, with almost 75% appearing a single time and 4.5% to 5.5% taken by the ten largest. The ends lost 4 bases at V and 6 bases at J; junction bases unmatched: 17. The germline V gene encodes CDR1 SEHNR and CDR2 FQNEAQ (reference sequence). This CDR3 has 18 residues. Regarding this clone: Its specificity is not known.

The V gene is TRBV7-9, the J gene TRBJ2-2, with 7 bases aligning to TRBD2. The sample comprised PBMCs. The TCR was taken from a woman aged 18-29 years in good health and CMV-seropositive. The CDR3 DNA is TGTGCCAGCAGCTATTCACCCGGGGACGTCCGGGGGGCCGGGGAGCTGTTTTTT. Its translation: CASSYSPGDVRGAGELFF.